This T cell receptor (beta chain) emerged from a study of blood T cell repertoires in COVID-19. Study information: The United States, Italy and Spain provided the acute and convalescent COVID-19 samples.

There are 17 residues in the CDR3. Germline-derived CDR1 and CDR2 are LGHDT and YNNKEL (reference sequence). Deletions cut 0 bases from V and 6 bases from J, with 18 bases between. Assay: immunoSEQ multiplex PCR; the TCRdb copy retains only in-frame clones and omits some. This sample carries some 95,000 clones, about 80% of them seen once, and the ten largest clones take 7%. The sample taken for sequencing was peripheral blood. This receptor was identified in a man aged 65-85 years with acute or convalescent COVID-19. The rearrangement uses TRBV3-1 (or the pseudogene TRBV3-2) and TRBJ1-5, with TRBD1 as a possible D gene (6 bases). The CDR3 protein is CASSQESVSRGGQPQHF. The CDR3 DNA reads TGTGCCAGCAGCCAAGAATCCGTGTCCAGGGGCGGTCAGCCCCAGCATTTT.